What follows are 23 T cell receptor beta chains derived from one specimen sequenced in a study of shared clonotypes between healthy human individuals. Here immunoSEQ multiplex PCR was the method, and the copy in TCRdb shows in-frame clones only, minus some. The data contain 850,000 to 1,100,000 clones, 70% to 85% of them singletons. The sample consisted of memory CD4+ T cells from PBMCs. Subset defined: CD45RA-negative fraction. Source of these receptors: a young man in good health. Some clones in this sample may be carry-over from other donors' samples.

The chain is built from TRBV18 and TRBJ1-2; perhaps TRBD1 as D (5 bases). The CDR3 runs to 16 residues. Per the germline V gene, CDR1 is KGHSH and CDR2 is LQKENI. Trimming cost V 1 base and J 6 bases, with 18 bases left between them. CDR3 DNA: TGTGCCAGCTCACCACGGAAATTGGGGGGAAGGGATGGCTACACCTTC. It translates to CASSPRKLGGRDGYTF.

This clone was observed a few times. J is TRBJ2-5 and V is TRBV10-3; D unclear. Germline V gene lookup returns CDR1 ENHRY and CDR2 SYGVKD. V gave up 3 bases and J gave up 2 bases, with 7 bases separating them. The CDR3 is 13 residues long. The DNA for the CDR3 is TGTGCCATCAGTGAAGCCATACAAGAGACCCAGTACTTC. Translating it yields CAISEAIQETQYF.

The chain has TRBV11-2 and TRBJ2-2; 13 bases map to TRBD2. V shed 1 base, J shed 7 bases, and the junction held 12 bases outside the gene matches. Germline CDR1 and CDR2: SGHAT and FQNNGV. The CDR3 loop spans 19 amino acids. The CDR3 DNA sequence: TGTGCCAGCAGCTTAGCCGGAAGCGGACTAGCGGGAGTCGGCGGGGAGCTGTTTTTT. Translating it yields CASSLAGSGLAGVGGELFF.

In this sample, this clone turned up once. V gene TRBV19 combines with J gene TRBJ1-1; D gene unclear. Trimming cost V 10 bases and J 5 bases, with 23 bases left between them. Germline lookup yields CDR1 LNHDA and CDR2 SQIVND (reference sequence). The CDR3 runs 15 residues. The CDR3 sequence: CATSLRRHILTEAFF. In DNA, the CDR3 is TGTGCCACCTCCCTTAGGCGGCACATTCTAACTGAAGCTTTCTTT.

The V and J genes are TRBV5-8 and TRBJ2-3; 10 bases agree with TRBD1. J was trimmed by 3 bases and V by 0 bases; bases with no gene match: 10. The germline CDR1 and CDR2 sequences are SGHTS and YDEGEE. The CDR3 spans 18 residues. The chain's CDR3 is CASSLAGTGVRSTDTQYF. Written as DNA, the CDR3 is TGTGCCAGCAGCTTGGCCGGGACAGGGGTGCGGAGTACAGATACGCAGTATTTT.

This chain connects TRBV18 to TRBJ1-1; a possible D gene is TRBD1 (5 bases). Trimming cost V 8 bases and J 0 bases, with 16 bases left between them. Germline V gene sequence: CDR1 KGHSH, CDR2 LQKENI. The CDR3 covers 15 residues. CDR3 amino acids: CASAPRPGLNTEAFF. DNA of the CDR3: TGTGCCAGCGCCCCACGGCCAGGGCTGAACACTGAAGCTTTCTTT.

V usage is TRBV28 and J usage is TRBJ1-2; the D is unclear. The length of the CDR3 is 15 residues. CDR1 is MDHEN and CDR2 is SYDVKM in the germline V gene. Trimming cost V 1 base and J 1 base, with 10 bases left between them. CDR3 in amino acids: CASSLLTPGNYGYTF. Here the CDR3 DNA reads TGTGCCAGCAGTTTATTGACACCTGGTAACTATGGCTACACCTTC.

This rearrangement joins TRBV19 to TRBJ2-2; D is unclear. Germline V gives CDR1 LNHDA, CDR2 SQIVND (reference sequence). The CDR3 has 13 residues. V lost 3 bases and J lost 3, with 5 bases in between. This chain's CDR3 is CASSIRDTGELFF. Here the CDR3 DNA reads TGTGCCAGTAGTATCCGGGACACCGGGGAGCTGTTTTTT.

Only a few counts were recorded for this clone. The chain recombines TRBV28 with TRBJ1-1, with D possibly TRBD1 on 5 matching bases. Trimming left V 5 bases short and J 0 bases short, with 13 bases between. The germline gives CDR1 MDHEN, CDR2 SYDVKM. CDR3 length: 15 residues. In DNA, the CDR3 is TGTGCCAGCAGTCCCCCGGCAGGGATGAACACTGAAGCTTTCTTT. Translated: CASSPPAGMNTEAFF.

The chain links TRBV6-1 to TRBJ2-1, with D possibly being TRBD2 (5 bases). The CDR3 runs to 15 residues. V was clipped by 1 base and J by 4 bases, with 11 bases between them. Looked up from germline, CDR1 is MNHNS and CDR2 is SASEGT. The CDR3 DNA follows: TGTGCCAGCAGTGAAGTTAGCGCAGAATACAATGAGCAGTTCTTC. Amino acid sequence: CASSEVSAEYNEQFF.

V and J are TRBV7-2 and TRBJ2-1; 8 bases are shared with TRBD2. In germline, CDR1 is SGHTA, CDR2 FQGNSA. The CDR3 contains 14 residues. The V and J ends lost 1 base and 9 bases, in that order; junction bases with no gene match: 5. CDR3 in amino acids: CASSLGTSLAEQFF. The CDR3 DNA is TGTGCCAGCAGCTTAGGGACTAGCCTGGCTGAGCAGTTCTTC.

The chain joins TRBV7-8 to TRBJ2-1, with 9 bases identical to TRBD2. Germline loops: CDR1 SGHVS, CDR2 FQNEAQ. Trimming at V came to 4 bases and at J to 2 bases, leaving 6 bases not matched to a gene. The CDR3 totals 16 residues. The CDR3 DNA sequence: TGTGCCAGCAGCTCGGGACTAGCCGTTACCTACAATGAGCAGTTCTTC. The encoded protein is CASSSGLAVTYNEQFF. Drawing the rest from reference TRBV7-8 and TRBJ2-1, the complete variable domain is GAGVSQSPRYKVAKRGQDVALRCDPISGHVSLFWYQQALGQGPEFLTYFQNEAQLDKSGLPSDRFFAERPEGSVSTLKIQRTQQEDSAVYLCASSSGLAVTYNEQFFGPGTRLTVL.

The J gene is TRBJ2-7, the V gene TRBV7-9; D unresolved. The CDR3 totals 13 residues. The V gene's germline CDR1 is SEHNR and CDR2 FQNEAQ (reference sequence). V was cut by 4 bases and J by 0 bases, with 7 bases left in between. CDR3 loop: CASSSRGSYEQYF. The CDR3 coding sequence is TGTGCCAGCAGCTCCCGTGGCTCCTACGAGCAGTACTTC.

The sample holds a few counts of this clone. Here the CDR3 reads CSVGIAGGPREQFF. DNA of the CDR3: TGCAGCGTTGGTATAGCGGGAGGGCCCCGTGAGCAGTTCTTC. The chain has TRBV29-1 and TRBJ2-1; 11 positions match TRBD2. This CDR3 region has 14 residues. J gave up 9 bases and V 4 bases, and 8 bases lay outside the gene matches. Germline CDR1 SQVTM, CDR2 ANQGSEA.

Comment on this clone: An end of the junction differs from the germline gene, which may be a read error. V is TRBV7-2 and J is TRBJ2-5, with a possible D match to TRBD2 (5 bases). The CDR3 sequence is 15 residues long. Germline loops: CDR1 SGHTA, CDR2 FQGNSA. CDR3 in amino acids: CASSLALAGFETQYF. In nucleotides, the CDR3 is TGTGCCAGCAGTTTAGCCCTAGCTGGCTTTGAGACCCAGTACTTC.

This chain uses TRBV4-2 with TRBJ1-5; D remains unclear. The CDR3 spans 14 residues. The V gene lost 0 bases and the J gene lost 2 bases, with 5 bases spanning the gap. Germline CDR1 LGHNA, CDR2 YNFKEQ. The CDR3 bases are TGTGCCAGCAGCCAAGAAGTTCGCAATCAGCCCCAGCATTTT. This sequence encodes CASSQEVRNQPQHF.

This chain connects TRBV27 to TRBJ2-5, with 8 bases aligning to TRBD2. This CDR3 is 15 amino acids long. V lost 2 bases to trimming and J lost 5 bases; unmatched junction nucleotides: 7. CDR1 and CDR2 from the germline V gene are MNHEY and SMNVEV (reference sequence). The CDR3 spells CASSLVSGRGETQYF. The CDR3 region has the DNA TGTGCCAGCAGTTTAGTAAGCGGGAGAGGTGAGACCCAGTACTTC.

The chain's CDR3 is CASRQTRGGDTQYF. The CDR3 nucleotides read TGTGCCAGCAGGCAAACGAGAGGGGGAGATACGCAGTATTTT. The chain combines TRBV7-8 with TRBJ2-3; possibly TRBD1 for D (6 bases). V lost 6 bases to trimming and J lost 5 bases, with 15 bases between them. The CDR3 spans 14 residues. CDR1 and CDR2 (germline): SGHVS, FQNEAQ.

The V call is TRBV6-6, the J call TRBJ1-5; D is unresolved. CDR1 and CDR2 from the germline V gene are MNHNY and SVGAGI (reference sequence). V lost 2 bases and J 1 base, leaving 12 bases between the germline ends. This CDR3 contains 16 residues. CDR3 sequence: CASSYVGIGSNQPQHF. The CDR3 region has the DNA TGTGCCAGCAGTTACGTGGGTATTGGCAGCAATCAGCCCCAGCATTTT.

The genes are TRBV7-9 and TRBJ1-3; D gene ambiguous. Trimming took off 7 bases at V and 0 bases at J, with 13 bases between the two ends. The germline V gene has CDR1 SEHNR and CDR2 FQNEAQ (reference sequence). This CDR3 contains 15 residues. The chain's CDR3 is CASITDGGSGNTIYF. The CDR3 coding sequence is TGTGCCAGCATCACCGACGGAGGCTCTGGAAACACCATATATTTT.

Comment on this clone: The sample contains more than one DNA sequence encoding this CDR3. The chain combines TRBV28 with TRBJ1-1; D unresolved. This CDR3 is built from 12 residues. CDR1 is MDHEN, CDR2 SYDVKM, per germline. The V and J ends lost 8 bases and 1 base respectively, with 8 bases between them. In DNA form, the CDR3 reads TGTGCCAGCTGGCGAGGGAACACTGAAGCTTTCTTT. As protein: CASWRGNTEAFF.

CDR3 nucleotides: TGCGCCAGCAGCCAGACGAACAGGGGGCTAACTGAAGCTTTCTTT. Translated: CASSQTNRGLTEAFF. The genes are TRBV5-1 and TRBJ1-1, with 9 positions matching TRBD1. This CDR3 comprises 15 residues. The germline V gene encodes CDR1 SGHRS and CDR2 YFSETQ. J gave up 5 bases and V 4 bases, and 9 bases lay outside the gene matches.

The rearrangement joins TRBV28 to TRBJ2-3; a possible D gene is TRBD1 (5 bases). Trimming removed 4 bases at V and 6 bases at J, with 8 bases between. The CDR3 is 12 amino acids. Germline values: CDR1 MDHEN, CDR2 SYDVKM. In DNA form, the CDR3 reads TGTGCCAGCAGTTCTGACAGCGATACGCAGTATTTT. As protein: CASSSDSDTQYF.